The source of this T cell receptor beta chain is a study of shared clonotypes between healthy human individuals. Here immunoSEQ multiplex PCR was the method, and the copy in TCRdb shows in-frame clones only, minus some. The sample lists about 2.4 million clones, around nine tenths occurring once. What was sequenced was naive CD4+ T cells sorted from blood. This sample's subset: CD45RA+ positively selected. The sequence came from a man between 18 and 35 years old in good health.

CDR3 coding DNA: TGTGCCTTCCCTGGAACGAACACCGGGGAGCTGTTTTTT. It specifies CAFPGTNTGELFF. The chain carries TRBV6-5 and TRBJ2-2; the D is unclear. The germline V gene encodes CDR1 MNHEY and CDR2 SVGAGI. The CDR3 runs 13 residues. V was clipped by 11 bases and J by 0 bases, with 10 bases between them.